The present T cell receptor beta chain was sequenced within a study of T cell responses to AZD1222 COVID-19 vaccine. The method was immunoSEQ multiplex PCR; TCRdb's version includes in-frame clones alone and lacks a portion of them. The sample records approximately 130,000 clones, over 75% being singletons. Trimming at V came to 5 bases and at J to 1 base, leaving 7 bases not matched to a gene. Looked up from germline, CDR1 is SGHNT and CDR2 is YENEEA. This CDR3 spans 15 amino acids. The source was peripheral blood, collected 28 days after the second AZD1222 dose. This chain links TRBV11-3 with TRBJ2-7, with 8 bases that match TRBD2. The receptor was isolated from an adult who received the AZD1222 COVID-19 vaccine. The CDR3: CASSQTSGGSYEQYF. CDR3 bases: TGTGCCAGCAGCCAAACTAGCGGAGGGTCCTACGAGCAGTACTTC.